This note documents a single T cell receptor beta chain sequence. As yet, its antigen is unknown. Germline V CDR1 and CDR2: GTSNPN, SVGIG (reference sequence). Trimming removed 2 bases from V and 4 bases from J; junction bases left unmatched: 8. This CDR3 spans 14 amino acids. This sample was taken from a study of cytomegalovirus exposure and HLA in healthy donors. Study-wide findings and caveats: In a later analysis, donors in an Asian-associated ancestry cluster reportedly had fewer N-insertions in productive TCRs than the cohort mean.

Both 60 Vbeta primers and 13 Jbeta primers went into the PCR. Profiled with immunoSEQ multiplex PCR; TCRdb holds only in-frame clones, not every one. The sample gives about 130,000 clones, 83% of which show up once; less than 2% is in the top ten. This chain joins TRBV30 and TRBJ2-7; 7 bases line up with TRBD2. The sequenced material came from PBMCs. The receptor comes from a man between 40 and 49 years old in good health and CMV-seronegative. The CDR3 DNA reads as TGTGCCTGGAGTATCGAGGGAGGGCCTTACGAGCAGTACTTC. Protein sequence: CAWSIEGGPYEQYF.